A single sample gave rise to the 30 T cell receptor beta chains below, sequenced in a study of T cell changes during pregnancy in multiple sclerosis. The data were produced by immunoSEQ multiplex PCR, yet TCRdb's version contains in-frame clones alone and is incomplete. The sample has 84,000 or so clones, less than 95% seen once. The input for sequencing was peripheral blood, taken in the third trimester of pregnancy. These receptors all come from a female donor with multiple sclerosis, enrolled in a pregnancy study.

This clone was counted a few times. A read error may produce the germline difference seen at one junction end. The rearrangement uses TRBV6-1 and TRBJ2-5; 11 bases are a match to TRBD2. The CDR3 runs to 10 residues. Looked up from germline, CDR1 is MNHNS and CDR2 is SASEGT. CDR3 nucleotides: TGTGCCACTGGAGGGACTAGCGGAAACTTC. It encodes CATGGTSGNF.

The V gene is TRBV25-1, the J gene TRBJ2-1, with TRBD1 matching 9 bases. CDR3 length equals 15 residues. Germline loops: CDR1 MGHDK, CDR2 SYGVNS. The V and J ends lost 8 bases and 6 bases, in that order; junction bases with no gene match: 11. The CDR3 DNA sequence: TGTGCCAGCTCAAAGGACAGGGGCTTAATCAATGAGCAGTTCTTC. Protein: CASSKDRGLINEQFF. The entire variable domain, with the rest obtained from reference TRBV25-1 and TRBJ2-1, is as follows: EADIYQTPRYLVIGTGKKITLECSQTMGHDKMYWYQQDPGMELHLIHYSYGVNSTEKGDLSSESTVSRIRTEHFPLTLESARPSHTSQYLCASSKDRGLINEQFFGPGTRLTVL.

This rearrangement joins TRBV18 to TRBJ2-5; TRBD1 aligns across 7 bases. The J segment lost 3 bases and the V segment lost 6 bases, leaving 4 bases of the junction unmatched. The germline V gene has CDR1 KGHSH and CDR2 LQKENI. The CDR3 has 13 residues. CDR3 residues: CASSAGTEETQYF. Here the CDR3 DNA reads TGTGCCAGCTCGGCCGGGACAGAAGAGACCCAGTACTTC.

This clone came up once. The rearrangement joins TRBV4-1 to TRBJ2-1; 9 bases line up with TRBD2. V trimming: 5 bases; J trimming: 2 bases; junction bases outside the gene matches: 4. The CDR3 consists of 15 residues. From germline, CDR1 is MGHRA and CDR2 YSYEKL. CDR3 amino acids: CASSLGGGAYNEQFF. The CDR3 nucleotides read TGCGCCAGCAGCTTGGGCGGGGGGGCCTACAATGAGCAGTTCTTC.

V is TRBV19 and J is TRBJ2-1, with D maybe TRBD2 (5 bases). Trimming removed 1 base at V and 4 bases at J, with 11 bases between. The germline gives CDR1 LNHDA, CDR2 SQIVND (reference sequence). The CDR3 is 15 residues long. As DNA, the CDR3 is TGTGCCAGTAGTATAGCTGCTAGCACATACAATGAGCAGTTCTTC. It yields the protein CASSIAASTYNEQFF.

The rearrangement joins TRBV6-6 to TRBJ2-2; D perhaps matches TRBD1 (5 bases). The V end lost 10 bases, the J end lost 4 bases, and 16 bases lay between the germline ends. This CDR3 comprises 14 residues. The germline gives CDR1 MNHNY, CDR2 SVGAGI (reference sequence). Here the CDR3 reads CATLGRDTTGELFF. CDR3 DNA: TGTGCCACCCTAGGCAGGGATACCACCGGGGAGCTGTTTTTT.

This rearrangement joins TRBV5-4 to TRBJ2-3; D may be TRBD1 (5 bases). This CDR3 is 14 amino acids long. The germline V and J ends were trimmed by 4 bases and 4 bases, with 13 bases remaining between them. The germline V gene encodes CDR1 SGHNT and CDR2 YYREEE (reference sequence). In DNA, the CDR3 is TGTGCCAGCAGCCTCCAGGGTCTGGCAGATACGCAGTATTTT. Translating it yields CASSLQGLADTQYF. The full variable domain, in which reference TRBV5-4 and TRBJ2-3 provide the parts outside the CDR3, is ETGVTQSPTHLIKTRGQQVTLRCSSQSGHNTVSWYQQALGQGPQFIFQYYREEENGRGNFPPRFSGLQFPNYSSELNVNALELDDSALYLCASSLQGLADTQYFGPGTRLTVL.

The chain joins TRBV30 to TRBJ2-4; 7 nucleotides match TRBD2. Germline V lookup: CDR1 GTSNPN, CDR2 SVGIG (reference sequence). The CDR3 runs to 14 residues. Unmatched junction bases numbered 10, after V lost 5 bases and J lost 6 bases. Here the CDR3 reads CAWAGEGRPNIQYF. CDR3 nucleotides: TGTGCCTGGGCCGGGGAGGGGAGGCCAAACATTCAGTACTTC.

The chain combines TRBV5-5 with TRBJ1-2, with TRBD1 matching 7 bases. The CDR3 contains 15 residues. Germline V gives CDR1 SGHKS, CDR2 YYEKEE (reference sequence). The junction had 4 bases not matched to a gene; V was cut back by 0 bases and J by 2 bases. CDR3 sequence (DNA): TGTGCCAGCAGCTTGGAGGACAGGTGGAACTATGGCTACACCTTC. As protein: CASSLEDRWNYGYTF.

The chain combines TRBV6-5 with TRBJ2-4, with TRBD2 identical over 8 bases. There are 15 residues in the CDR3. V gave up 5 bases and J gave up 4 bases; unmatched junction bases: 7. CDR1 MNHEY and CDR2 SVGAGI come from the germline V gene. CDR3 in amino acids: CASSLREGSKNIQYF. The CDR3 bases are TGTGCCAGCAGTCTACGGGAGGGATCAAAAAACATTCAGTACTTC.

This clone was detected a few times. The V gene is TRBV4-1, the J gene TRBJ1-2; possibly TRBD1 for D (5 bases). This CDR3 is built from 15 residues. Germline CDR1 MGHRA, CDR2 YSYEKL. Deletions cut 1 base from V and 8 bases from J, with 17 bases between. The CDR3 sequence: CASSQGFLSGLGYTF. Here the CDR3 DNA reads TGCGCCAGCAGCCAAGGATTCCTTTCAGGGCTAGGCTACACCTTC.

This rearrangement joins TRBV30 to TRBJ2-5; TRBD2 agrees at 8 bases. CDR1 and CDR2 from the germline V gene are GTSNPN and SVGIG (reference sequence). V was clipped by 0 bases and J by 9 bases; unmatched bases: 9. The CDR3 is made up of 14 amino acids. The DNA for the CDR3 is TGTGCCTGGAGTGTACGCGGGGCCGGGGGGGCCCAGTACTTC. It translates to CAWSVRGAGGAQYF.

The genes are TRBV4-1 and TRBJ1-1; D might be TRBD1 (6 bases). Germline-derived CDR1 and CDR2 are MGHRA and YSYEKL. V was shortened by 3 bases and J by 1 base, with 9 bases between the two germline ends. CDR3 length equals 14 residues. CDR3 loop: CASSQLTGNTEAFF. DNA of the CDR3: TGCGCCAGCAGCCAGTTGACAGGGAACACTGAAGCTTTCTTT.

V usage is TRBV27 and J usage is TRBJ2-1, with 8 bases that match TRBD2. In germline, CDR1 is MNHEY, CDR2 SMNVEV (reference sequence). After removal of 6 bases from V and 3 bases from J, the junction contained 10 bases not matched to a gene. This CDR3 region has 16 residues. The CDR3 region has the DNA TGTGCCAGCAGATCCCGTAGCGGGGAGCACTACAATGAGCAGTTCTTC. This sequence encodes CASRSRSGEHYNEQFF.

The genes are TRBV7-9 and TRBJ2-1; 7 nucleotides align to TRBD1. Germline V gene lookup returns CDR1 SEHNR and CDR2 FQNEAQ (reference sequence). This CDR3 has 16 amino acids. V shed 4 bases, J shed 7 bases, and the junction held 13 bases outside the gene matches. The CDR3 sequence: CASSSADRDGKNEQFF. The CDR3 DNA follows: TGTGCCAGCAGCTCAGCCGACAGGGATGGAAAAAATGAGCAGTTCTTC.

The chain employs TRBV5-6 and TRBJ1-2; 10 bases are a match to TRBD1. Germline V gives CDR1 SGHDT, CDR2 YYEEEE. V was pared by 3 bases and J by 6 bases, with 5 bases of the junction left unmatched. The length of the CDR3 is 14 residues. CDR3 in amino acids: CASSSPGTGDGYTF. CDR3 bases: TGTGCCAGCAGCTCACCCGGGACAGGGGATGGCTACACCTTC.

The chain joins TRBV27 to TRBJ2-3; TRBD1 aligns across 7 bases. The CDR3 spans 15 residues. Trimming cost V 6 bases and J 2 bases; bases outside gene matches: 8. The germline V gene encodes CDR1 MNHEY and CDR2 SMNVEV (reference sequence). The CDR3 DNA sequence: TGTGCCAGCAGCTTTGGGACAGACCCCACAGATACGCAGTATTTT. It specifies CASSFGTDPTDTQYF.

The CDR3 sequence: CAWSIQGFDPNEQFF. The CDR3, as DNA: TGTGCCTGGAGCATACAGGGGTTCGACCCCAATGAGCAGTTCTTC. J is TRBJ2-1 and V is TRBV30; the match to TRBD1 covers 7 bases. V shed 3 bases, J shed 6 bases, and the junction held 11 bases outside the gene matches. CDR1 GTSNPN and CDR2 SVGIG come from the germline V gene (reference sequence). This CDR3 is 15 amino acids long. Together with reference TRBV30 and TRBJ2-1, the CDR3 gives the full variable domain: SQTIHQWPATLVQPVGSPLSLECTVEGTSNPNLYWYRQAAGRGLQLLFYSVGIGQISSEVPQNLSASRPQDRQFILSSKKLLLSDSGFYLCAWSIQGFDPNEQFFGPGTRLTVL.

J is TRBJ1-1 and V is TRBV11-2; TRBD1 might be the D (5 bases). CDR3 length equals 16 residues. The V end was cut by 0 bases, the J end by 0 bases, with 11 bases between. CDR1 and CDR2 from the germline V gene are SGHAT and FQNNGV. CDR3 amino acids: CASSLDVAGMNTEAFF. The CDR3 region has the DNA TGTGCCAGCAGCTTAGACGTGGCAGGGATGAACACTGAAGCTTTCTTT.

This clone was observed once. The gene calls are TRBV6-6 and TRBJ1-1; D gene ambiguous. Per the germline V gene, CDR1 is MNHNY and CDR2 is SVGAGI (reference sequence). The CDR3 loop spans 15 amino acids. V lost 2 bases to trimming and J lost 4 bases, with 14 bases between them. CDR3: CASSYAPASGTEAFF. The CDR3, as DNA: TGTGCCAGCAGTTACGCACCCGCCTCGGGCACTGAAGCTTTCTTT.

The rearrangement links TRBV7-2 to TRBJ1-1; D possibly corresponds to TRBD1 (6 bases). This CDR3 has 14 residues. From germline, CDR1 is SGHTA and CDR2 FQGNSA. Trimming stripped 5 bases from V and 1 base from J, with 11 bases between. In nucleotides, the CDR3 is TGTGCCAGCAGCACTTGGACAGCGAACACTGAAGCTTTCTTT. Protein: CASSTWTANTEAFF.

The chain recombines TRBV6-1 with TRBJ1-5; 8 bases are a match to TRBD1. V lost 4 bases, J lost 3 bases, and 14 bases stayed unmatched. CDR3 length equals 18 residues. The germline V gene encodes CDR1 MNHNS and CDR2 SASEGT. In nucleotides, the CDR3 is TGTGCCAGCAGTGGTAAAGGACAGGGCATTTACTACAATCAGCCCCAGCATTTT. Protein: CASSGKGQGIYYNQPQHF.

V usage is TRBV2 and J usage is TRBJ1-1; 7 positions agree with TRBD1. CDR3 length: 16 amino acids. V shed 5 bases, J shed 0 bases, and the junction held 9 bases outside the gene matches. Germline CDR1 and CDR2: SNHLY and FYNNEI. The CDR3 DNA reads as TGTGCCAGCAGTCCGACAGGGCTTAATATGAACACTGAAGCTTTCTTT. Translation: CASSPTGLNMNTEAFF.

V usage is TRBV6-5 and J usage is TRBJ1-1; 10 bases are shared with TRBD1. Germline V gene data show CDR1 as MNHEY and CDR2 as SVGAGI. Trimming at V came to 4 bases and at J to 4 bases, leaving 6 bases not matched to a gene. The CDR3 is 15 residues long. The CDR3 sequence: CASSSPGQGSTEAFF. The CDR3 region has the DNA TGTGCCAGCAGTTCTCCGGGACAGGGGTCCACTGAAGCTTTCTTT.

The rearrangement uses TRBV6-5 and TRBJ2-4; D is ambiguous. The CDR3 is made up of 13 amino acids. Trimming cost V 6 bases and J 0 bases, with 6 bases left between them. Germline V gives CDR1 MNHEY, CDR2 SVGAGI. CDR3 region: CASREIAKNIQYF. Written as DNA, the CDR3 is TGTGCCAGCAGAGAGATAGCCAAAAACATTCAGTACTTC.

The chain carries TRBV9 and TRBJ1-2; no firm D call. Germline loops: CDR1 SGDLS, CDR2 YYNGEE. V shed 0 bases and J shed 0 bases, with 9 bases lying between them. This CDR3 has 15 residues. CDR3 DNA sequence: TGTGCCAGCAGCGTAGATGGCACCGCTAACTATGGCTACACCTTC. Protein: CASSVDGTANYGYTF.

This clone is a singleton in its sample. V is TRBV10-3 and J is TRBJ1-6; 9 bases line up with TRBD1. Germline V lookup: CDR1 ENHRY, CDR2 SYGVKD. There are 15 residues in the CDR3. J lost 9 bases, V lost 4 bases, and 7 bases had no gene match. CDR3 in amino acids: CAISAGTGIGSPLHF. For the CDR3, the DNA is TGTGCCATCAGTGCCGGGACAGGGATTGGTTCACCCCTCCACTTT.

The V and J genes are TRBV13 and TRBJ1-4; 10 nucleotides agree with TRBD1. CDR1 PRHDT and CDR2 FYEKMQ come from the germline V gene (reference sequence). This CDR3 is 19 amino acids long. With V trimmed by 2 bases and J by 6 bases, 15 bases remained unmatched. The CDR3: CASSLTVGQGREEYEKLFF. Here the CDR3 DNA reads TGTGCCAGCAGCTTAACCGTGGGACAGGGGAGGGAGGAGTATGAAAAACTGTTTTTT.

This clone has just one count. V gene TRBV9 combines with J gene TRBJ2-1, with D perhaps matching TRBD2 (6 bases). V was clipped by 0 bases and J by 4 bases, with 14 bases between them. The CDR3 length is 16 residues. Germline values: CDR1 SGDLS, CDR2 YYNGEE. The CDR3 sequence: CASSVVGGVSYNEQFF. The CDR3 DNA follows: TGTGCCAGCAGCGTAGTGGGCGGGGTGTCTTACAATGAGCAGTTCTTC.

The chain uses TRBV29-1 and TRBJ2-1; 10 nucleotides line up with TRBD1. CDR1 SQVTM and CDR2 ANQGSEA come from the germline V gene. The V gene end was trimmed by 0 bases and the J gene end by 9 bases; junction bases not matched to a gene: 5. This CDR3 is built from 14 residues. CDR3 DNA: TGCAGCGTTGAAGATCAAGGACAGGGGGGTGAGCAGTTCTTC. It is translated as CSVEDQGQGGEQFF.